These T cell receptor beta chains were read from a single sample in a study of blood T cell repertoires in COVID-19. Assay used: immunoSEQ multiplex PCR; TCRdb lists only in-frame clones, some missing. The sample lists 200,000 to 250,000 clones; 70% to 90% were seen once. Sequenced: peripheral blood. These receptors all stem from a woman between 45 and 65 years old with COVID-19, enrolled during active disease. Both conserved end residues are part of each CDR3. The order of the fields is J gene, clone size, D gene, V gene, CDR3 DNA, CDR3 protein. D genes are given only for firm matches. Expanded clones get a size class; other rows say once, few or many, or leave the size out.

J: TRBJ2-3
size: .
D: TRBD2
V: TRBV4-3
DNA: TGCGCCAGCAGCCAAACCGGGGGGGGACTAGCGGGGCTCACAGATACGCAGTATTTT
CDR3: CASSQTGGGLAGLTDTQYF

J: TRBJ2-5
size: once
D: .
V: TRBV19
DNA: TGTGCCAGTAGTATATCAGGGGGGCTAACTCACTTC
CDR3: CASSISGGLTHF

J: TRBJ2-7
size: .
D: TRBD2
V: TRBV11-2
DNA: TGTGCCAGCAGCTTCGCCAGCGGGGGCCCAACCTACGAGCAGTACTTC
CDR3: CASSFASGGPTYEQYF

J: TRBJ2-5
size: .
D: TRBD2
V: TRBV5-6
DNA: TGTGCCAGCAGCCCCCGGGGGGGCAGGGAAGAGACCCAGTACTTC
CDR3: CASSPRGGREETQYF

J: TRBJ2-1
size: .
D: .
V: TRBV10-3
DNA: TGTGCCATCAGTGAAGCCAATGAGCAGTTCTTC
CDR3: CAISEANEQFF

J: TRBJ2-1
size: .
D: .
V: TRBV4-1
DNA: TGCGCCAGCAGCCAGTCAGGTGAGCAGTTCTTC
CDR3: CASSQSGEQFF

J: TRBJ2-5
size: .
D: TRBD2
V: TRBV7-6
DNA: TGTGCCAGCAGCCCCGGGGGGGGGCCAGAGACCCAGTACTTC
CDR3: CASSPGGGPETQYF

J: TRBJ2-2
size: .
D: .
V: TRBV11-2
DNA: TGTGCCAGCAGCTTATTAGCGGCGGGGGAGCTGTTTTTT
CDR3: CASSLLAAGELFF

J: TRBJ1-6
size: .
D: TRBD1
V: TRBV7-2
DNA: TGTGCCAGCAGCTTAGTACCCGGGACAGTTTCACCCCTCCACTTT
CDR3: CASSLVPGTVSPLHF

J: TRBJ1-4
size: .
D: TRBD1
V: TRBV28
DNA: TGTGCCAGCAGTTTACGCACAGGGGGACCTAATGAAAAACTGTTTTTT
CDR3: CASSLRTGGPNEKLFF

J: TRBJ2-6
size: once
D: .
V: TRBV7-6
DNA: TGTGCCAGCAGCTTGTGGGGCAAGGTTGGGGCCAACGTCCTGACTTTC
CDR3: CASSLWGKVGANVLTF

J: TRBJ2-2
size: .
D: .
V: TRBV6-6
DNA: TGTGCCAGCAGTTACTCCAGGGGGGCCGACGGGGAGCTGTTTTTT
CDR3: CASSYSRGADGELFF

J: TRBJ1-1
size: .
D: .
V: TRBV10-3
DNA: TGTGCCATCACCTTTCACACGAACACTGAAGCTTTCTTT
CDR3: CAITFHTNTEAFF

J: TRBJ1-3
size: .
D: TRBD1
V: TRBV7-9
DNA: TGTGCCAGCAGCTTAGCCGGGACAGGGTTCTCTGGAAACACCATATATTTT
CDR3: CASSLAGTGFSGNTIYF

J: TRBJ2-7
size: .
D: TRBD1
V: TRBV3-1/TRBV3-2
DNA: TGTGCCAGCAGCCAAGTGAAGCTGAACCGGGACAGGGGGCGGGAGCAGTACTTC
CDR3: CASSQVKLNRDRGREQYF

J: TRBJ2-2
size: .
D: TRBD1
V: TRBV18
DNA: TGTGCCAGCTCACCATCGGACAGGGGCACCGGGGAGCTGTTTTTT
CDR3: CASSPSDRGTGELFF

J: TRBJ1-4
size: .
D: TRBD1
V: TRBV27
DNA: TGTGCCAGCAGTTTCGGAGGGGGCAATGAAAAACTGTTTTTT
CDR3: CASSFGGGNEKLFF

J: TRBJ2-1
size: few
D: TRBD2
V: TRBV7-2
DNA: TGTGCCAGCAGCTTAGACGGGGGAGGGAATGAGCAGTTCTTC
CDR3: CASSLDGGGNEQFF

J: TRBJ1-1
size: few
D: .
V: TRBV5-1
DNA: TGCGCCAGCAGCTTGGAGGAGGGTAGGCCTGAAGCTTTCTTT
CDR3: CASSLEEGRPEAFF

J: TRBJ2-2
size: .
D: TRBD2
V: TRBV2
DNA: TGTGCCAGCAGTAGGCCTAGCGGGGGGAACACCGGGGAGCTGTTTTTT
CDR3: CASSRPSGGNTGELFF

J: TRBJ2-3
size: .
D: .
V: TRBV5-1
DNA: TGCGCCAGCAGCTTGAGCCTCCCCCGAAGAGATACGCAGTATTTT
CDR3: CASSLSLPRRDTQYF

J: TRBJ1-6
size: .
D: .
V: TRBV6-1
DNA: TGTGCCAGCAGTGAAAGACAGGATTATTCACCCCTCCACTTT
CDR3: CASSERQDYSPLHF

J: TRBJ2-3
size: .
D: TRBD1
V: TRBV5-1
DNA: TGCGCCAGCAGGAAGACAGGGGCGACAGATACGCAGTATTTT
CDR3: CASRKTGATDTQYF

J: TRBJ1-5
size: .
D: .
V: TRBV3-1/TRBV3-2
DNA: TGTGCCAGCAGCCGCGGGAGTTCCAATCAGCCCCAGCATTTT
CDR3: CASSRGSSNQPQHF

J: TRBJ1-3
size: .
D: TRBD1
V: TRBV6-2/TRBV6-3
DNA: TGTGCCAGCAGTTACGCAGACAGGGGGACTGGAAACACCATATATTTT
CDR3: CASSYADRGTGNTIYF

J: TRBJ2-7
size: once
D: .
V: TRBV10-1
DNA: TGCGCCAGCAGTGGCGGTAGCGGATCGCAGTACTTC
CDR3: CASSGGSGSQYF

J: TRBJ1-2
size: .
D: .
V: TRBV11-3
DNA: TGTGCCAGCGGGGGCTTGGGGGGCTACACCTTC
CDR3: CASGGLGGYTF

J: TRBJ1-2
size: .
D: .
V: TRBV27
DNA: TGTGCCAGCAGTTTGGGGCAGCAGTATGGCTACACCTTC
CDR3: CASSLGQQYGYTF

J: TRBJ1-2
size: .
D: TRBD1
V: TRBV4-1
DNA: TGCGCCAGCAGCCAAGCCCTCTCGACAGGGAACTATGGCTACACCTTC
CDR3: CASSQALSTGNYGYTF

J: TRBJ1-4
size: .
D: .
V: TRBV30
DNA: TGTGCCTGGAGCGATTTATCGGGGTTTAATGAAAAACTGTTTTTT
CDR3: CAWSDLSGFNEKLFF

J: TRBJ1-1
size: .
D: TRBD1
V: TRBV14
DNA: TGTGCCAGCAGCCAAGTCCCCTTTCAGGGGGGGAACACTGAAGCTTTCTTT
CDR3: CASSQVPFQGGNTEAFF

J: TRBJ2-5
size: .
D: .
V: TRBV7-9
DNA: TGTGCCAGCAGCAATTTCAGGGCGGGGGCGCCGTTCCGAGAGACCCAGTACTTC
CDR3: CASSNFRAGAPFRETQYF

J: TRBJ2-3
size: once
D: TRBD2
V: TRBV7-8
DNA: TGTGCCAGCACCTCTAGCGGATCCACAGATACGCAGTATTTT
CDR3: CASTSSGSTDTQYF

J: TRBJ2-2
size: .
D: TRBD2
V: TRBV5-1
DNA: TGCGCCAGCAGCCCCCTAGCGGGGGGAAACACCGGGGAGCTGTTTTTT
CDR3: CASSPLAGGNTGELFF

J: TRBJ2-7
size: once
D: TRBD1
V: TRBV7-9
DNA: TGTGCCAGCAGCAGGGAGGACAGGGTAGTGTACGAGCAGTACTTC
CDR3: CASSREDRVVYEQYF

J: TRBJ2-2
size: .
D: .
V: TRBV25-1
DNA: TGTGCCAGCAGCCCCACCCAACGGGGGTCCACGGGGGAGCTGTTTTTT
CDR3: CASSPTQRGSTGELFF